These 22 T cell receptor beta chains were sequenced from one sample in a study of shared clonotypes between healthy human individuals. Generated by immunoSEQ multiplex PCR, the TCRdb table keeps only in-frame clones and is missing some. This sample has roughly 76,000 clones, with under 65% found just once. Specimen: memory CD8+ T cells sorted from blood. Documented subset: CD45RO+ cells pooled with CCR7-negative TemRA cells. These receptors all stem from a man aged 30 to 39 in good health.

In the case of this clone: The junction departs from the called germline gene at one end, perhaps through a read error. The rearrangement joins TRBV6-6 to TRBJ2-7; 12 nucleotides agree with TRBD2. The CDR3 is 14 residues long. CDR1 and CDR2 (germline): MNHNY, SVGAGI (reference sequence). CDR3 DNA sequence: TGTGCCAGCAGTAGACTAGCGGGAGCCTATGAGCAGTACTTC. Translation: CASSRLAGAYEQYF.

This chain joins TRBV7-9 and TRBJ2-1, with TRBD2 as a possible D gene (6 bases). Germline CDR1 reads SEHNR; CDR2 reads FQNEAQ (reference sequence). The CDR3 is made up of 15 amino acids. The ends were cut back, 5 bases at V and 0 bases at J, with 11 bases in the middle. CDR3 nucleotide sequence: TGTGCCAGCAGCGAAAGACTAGACTCCTACAATGAGCAGTTCTTC. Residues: CASSERLDSYNEQFF.

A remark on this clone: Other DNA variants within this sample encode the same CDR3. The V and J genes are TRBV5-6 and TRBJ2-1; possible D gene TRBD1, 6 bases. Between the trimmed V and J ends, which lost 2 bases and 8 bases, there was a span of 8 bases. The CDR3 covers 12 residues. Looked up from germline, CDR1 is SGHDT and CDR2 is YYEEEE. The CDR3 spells CASSLQGYEQFF. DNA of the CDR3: TGTGCCAGCAGCTTACAGGGTTATGAGCAGTTCTTC.

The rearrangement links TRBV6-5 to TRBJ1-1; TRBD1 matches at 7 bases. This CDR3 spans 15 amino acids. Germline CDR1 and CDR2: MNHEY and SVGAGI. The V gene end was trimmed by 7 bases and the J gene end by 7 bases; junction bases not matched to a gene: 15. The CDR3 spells CASTFSDQGGFEAFF. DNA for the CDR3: TGTGCCAGCACATTTAGTGACCAGGGGGGATTTGAAGCTTTCTTT.

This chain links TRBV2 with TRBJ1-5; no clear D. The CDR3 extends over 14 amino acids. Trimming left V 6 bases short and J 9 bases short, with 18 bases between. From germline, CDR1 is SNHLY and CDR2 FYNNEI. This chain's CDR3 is CASRRGQSGPPQHF. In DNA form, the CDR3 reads TGTGCCAGCAGGAGAGGCCAGAGTGGACCGCCCCAGCATTTT.

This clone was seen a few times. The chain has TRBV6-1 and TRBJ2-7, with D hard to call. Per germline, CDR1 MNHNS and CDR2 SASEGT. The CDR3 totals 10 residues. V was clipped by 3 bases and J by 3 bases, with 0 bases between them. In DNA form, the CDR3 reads TGTGCCAGCAGTGACTACGAGCAGTACTTC. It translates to CASSDYEQYF.

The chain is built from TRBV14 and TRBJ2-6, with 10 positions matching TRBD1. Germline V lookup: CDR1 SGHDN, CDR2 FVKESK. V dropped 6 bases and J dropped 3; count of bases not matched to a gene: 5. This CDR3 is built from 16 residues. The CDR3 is CASSRQGAGGANVLTF. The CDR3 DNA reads TGTGCCAGCAGTCGACAGGGGGCAGGTGGGGCCAACGTCCTGACTTTC.

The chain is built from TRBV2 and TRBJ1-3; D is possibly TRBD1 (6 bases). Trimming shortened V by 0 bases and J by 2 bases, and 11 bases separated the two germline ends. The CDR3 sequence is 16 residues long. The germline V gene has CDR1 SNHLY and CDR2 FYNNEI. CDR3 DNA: TGTGCCAGCAGTGAAGCCCCTGAGGGGGCTGGAAACACCATATATTTT. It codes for CASSEAPEGAGNTIYF.

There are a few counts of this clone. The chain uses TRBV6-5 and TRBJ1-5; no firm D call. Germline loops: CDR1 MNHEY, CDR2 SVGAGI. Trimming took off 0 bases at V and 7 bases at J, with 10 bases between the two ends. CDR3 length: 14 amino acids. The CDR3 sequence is CASSYSSDWQPQHF. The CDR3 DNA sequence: TGTGCCAGCAGTTACTCGTCGGACTGGCAGCCCCAGCATTTT.

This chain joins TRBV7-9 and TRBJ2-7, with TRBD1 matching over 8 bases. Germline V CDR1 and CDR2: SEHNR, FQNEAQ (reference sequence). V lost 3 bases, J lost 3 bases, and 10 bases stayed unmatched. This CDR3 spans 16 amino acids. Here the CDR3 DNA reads TGTGCCAGCAGCTTTTCCTTGGGAGACAGGGGCTACGAGCAGTACTTC. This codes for CASSFSLGDRGYEQYF.

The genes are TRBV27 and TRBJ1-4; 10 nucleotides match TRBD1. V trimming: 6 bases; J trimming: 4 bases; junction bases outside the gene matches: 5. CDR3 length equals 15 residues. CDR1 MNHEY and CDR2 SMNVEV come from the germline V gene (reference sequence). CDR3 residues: CASRFWTGGNEKLFF. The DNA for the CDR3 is TGTGCCAGCAGATTCTGGACAGGGGGTAATGAAAAACTGTTTTTT.

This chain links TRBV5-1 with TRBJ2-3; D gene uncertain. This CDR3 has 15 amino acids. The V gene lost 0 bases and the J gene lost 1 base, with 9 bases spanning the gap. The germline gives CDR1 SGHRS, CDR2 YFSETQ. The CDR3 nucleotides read TGCGCCAGCAGCTTGGCCCCACTTGGCACAGATACGCAGTATTTT. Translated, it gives CASSLAPLGTDTQYF.

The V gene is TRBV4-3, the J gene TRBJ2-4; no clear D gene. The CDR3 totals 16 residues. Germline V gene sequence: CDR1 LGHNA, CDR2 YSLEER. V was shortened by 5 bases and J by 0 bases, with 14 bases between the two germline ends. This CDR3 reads CASSTHLSLAKNIQYF. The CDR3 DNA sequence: TGCGCCAGCAGCACCCACCTGTCACTAGCCAAAAACATTCAGTACTTC.

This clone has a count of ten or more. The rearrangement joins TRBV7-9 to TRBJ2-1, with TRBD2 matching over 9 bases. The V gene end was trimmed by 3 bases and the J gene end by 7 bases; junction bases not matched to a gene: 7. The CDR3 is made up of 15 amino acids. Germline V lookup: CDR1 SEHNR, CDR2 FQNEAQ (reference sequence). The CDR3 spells CASSLGSGRRNEQFF. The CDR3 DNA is TGTGCCAGCAGCTTGGGTAGCGGGAGACGGAATGAGCAGTTCTTC. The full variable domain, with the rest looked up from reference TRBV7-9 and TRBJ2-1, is DTGVSQNPRHKITKRGQNVTFRCDPISEHNRLYWYRQTLGQGPEFLTYFQNEAQLEKSRLLSDRFSAERPKGSFSTLEIQRTEQGDSAMYLCASSLGSGRRNEQFFGPGTRLTVL.

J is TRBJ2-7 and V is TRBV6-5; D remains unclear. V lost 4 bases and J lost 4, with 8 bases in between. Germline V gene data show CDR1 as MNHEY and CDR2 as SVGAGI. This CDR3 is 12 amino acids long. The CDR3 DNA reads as TGTGCCAGCAGTTCTGGTGGGTACGAGCAGTACTTC. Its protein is CASSSGGYEQYF.

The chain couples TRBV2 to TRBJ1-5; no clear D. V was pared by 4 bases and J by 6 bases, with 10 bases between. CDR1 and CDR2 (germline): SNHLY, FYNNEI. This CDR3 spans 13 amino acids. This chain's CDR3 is CASSGGRGQPQHF. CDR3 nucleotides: TGTGCCAGCAGTGGGGGTAGAGGTCAGCCCCAGCATTTT.

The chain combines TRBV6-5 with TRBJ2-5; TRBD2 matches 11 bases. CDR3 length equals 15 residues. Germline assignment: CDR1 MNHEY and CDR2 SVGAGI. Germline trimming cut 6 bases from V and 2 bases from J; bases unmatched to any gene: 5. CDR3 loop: CASRLLAGEQETQYF. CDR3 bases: TGTGCCAGCAGATTACTAGCGGGAGAACAAGAGACCCAGTACTTC.

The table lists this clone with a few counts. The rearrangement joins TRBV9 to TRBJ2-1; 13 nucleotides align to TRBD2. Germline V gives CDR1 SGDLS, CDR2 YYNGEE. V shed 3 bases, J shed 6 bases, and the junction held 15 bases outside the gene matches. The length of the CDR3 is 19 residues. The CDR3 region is CASSARGSRGLAGSNEQFF. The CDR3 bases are TGTGCCAGCAGCGCCAGGGGGTCTCGGGGACTAGCGGGAAGCAATGAGCAGTTCTTC.

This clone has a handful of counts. The DNA of the CDR3 is TGTGCCAGTACCCCTGCTAGCGGACGATACAATGAGCAGTTCTTC. Its protein product is CASTPASGRYNEQFF. J is TRBJ2-1 and V is TRBV19, with 7 bases that match TRBD2. CDR3 size: 15 residues. Germline trimming cut 7 bases from V and 4 bases from J; bases unmatched to any gene: 10. In germline, CDR1 is LNHDA, CDR2 SQIVND (reference sequence).

CDR3 residues: CASSLAGSGYINEQFF. The CDR3 DNA sequence: TGCGCCAGCAGCTTGGCCGGTAGCGGATATATCAATGAGCAGTTCTTC. This chain joins TRBV5-1 and TRBJ2-1, with D possibly matching TRBD2 (6 bases). The V end was cut by 0 bases, the J end by 6 bases, with 16 bases between. The CDR3 runs to 16 residues. Germline-derived CDR1 and CDR2 are SGHRS and YFSETQ.

In DNA, the CDR3 is TGTGCCAGCCGATTAGGGGGGGCATTCGGCTACACCTTC. Protein product: CASRLGGAFGYTF. This chain connects TRBV2 to TRBJ1-2, with D perhaps matching TRBD1 (6 bases). This CDR3 spans 13 amino acids. Trimming removed 8 bases from V and 8 bases from J, with 18 bases in between. From germline, CDR1 is SNHLY and CDR2 FYNNEI. Based on the CDR3 plus reference TRBV2 and TRBJ1-2, the full variable domain is EPEVTQTPSHQVTQMGQEVILRCVPISNHLYFYWYRQILGQKVEFLVSFYNNEISEKSEIFDDQFSVERPDGSNFTLKIRSTKLEDSAMYFCASRLGGAFGYTFGSGTRLTVV.

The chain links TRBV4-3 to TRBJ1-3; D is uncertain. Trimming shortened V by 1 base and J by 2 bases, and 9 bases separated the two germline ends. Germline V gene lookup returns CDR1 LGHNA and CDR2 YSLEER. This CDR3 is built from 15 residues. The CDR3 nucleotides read TGCGCCAGCAGCCAAGTTCGGTTAGCTGGAAACACCATATATTTT. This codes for CASSQVRLAGNTIYF.